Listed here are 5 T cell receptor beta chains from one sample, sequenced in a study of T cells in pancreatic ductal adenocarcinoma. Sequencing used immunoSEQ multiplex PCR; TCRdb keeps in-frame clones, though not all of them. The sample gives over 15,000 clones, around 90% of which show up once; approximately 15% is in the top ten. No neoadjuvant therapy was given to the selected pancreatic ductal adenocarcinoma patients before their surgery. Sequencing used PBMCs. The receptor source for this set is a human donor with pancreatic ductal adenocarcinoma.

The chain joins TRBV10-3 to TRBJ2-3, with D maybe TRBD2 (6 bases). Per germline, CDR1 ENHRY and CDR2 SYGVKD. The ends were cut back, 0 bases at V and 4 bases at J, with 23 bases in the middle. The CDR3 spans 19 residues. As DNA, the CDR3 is TGTGCCATCAGTGAGTCGAGACTTAGGGCTAGCGAGATGTCAGATACGCAGTATTTT. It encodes CAISESRLRASEMSDTQYF.

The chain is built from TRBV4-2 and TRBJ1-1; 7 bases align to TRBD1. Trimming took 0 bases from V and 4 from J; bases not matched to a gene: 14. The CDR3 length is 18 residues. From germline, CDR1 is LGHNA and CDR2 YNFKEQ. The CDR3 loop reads CASSQDLGTAGEGTEAFF. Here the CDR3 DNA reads TGTGCCAGCAGCCAAGATCTCGGGACAGCCGGAGAAGGCACTGAAGCTTTCTTT.

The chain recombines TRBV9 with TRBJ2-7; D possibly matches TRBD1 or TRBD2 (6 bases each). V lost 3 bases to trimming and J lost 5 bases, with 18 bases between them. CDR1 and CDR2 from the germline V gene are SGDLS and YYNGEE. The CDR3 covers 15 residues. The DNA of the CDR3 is TGTGCCAGCAGCGCCTGGGGGGCCGTTTCCAACGAGCAGTACTTC. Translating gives CASSAWGAVSNEQYF.

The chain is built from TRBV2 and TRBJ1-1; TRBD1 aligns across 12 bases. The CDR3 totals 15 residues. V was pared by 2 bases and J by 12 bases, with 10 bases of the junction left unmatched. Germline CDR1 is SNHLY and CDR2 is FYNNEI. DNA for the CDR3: TGTGCCAGCAGTGAATCACTGGGACAGGGGGCGACGCCTTTCTTT. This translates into CASSESLGQGATPFF.

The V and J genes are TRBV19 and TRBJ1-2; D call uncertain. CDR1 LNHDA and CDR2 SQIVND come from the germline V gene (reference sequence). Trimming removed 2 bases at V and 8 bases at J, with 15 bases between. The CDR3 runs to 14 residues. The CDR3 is CASSILQGQGGYTF. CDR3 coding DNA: TGTGCCAGTAGTATACTCCAAGGGCAAGGCGGCTACACCTTC.